These T cell receptor beta chains were read from a single sample in a study of patients and donors after allogeneic stem cell transplantation. TCRdb re-called the RT-PCR reads through MiXCR, storing one row per CDR3 protein. The profile covers 800,000 to 1,000,000 distinct CDR3 sequences, with roughly 18% appearing a single time and around 6% taken by the ten largest. Specimen: blood, either unsorted or a sorted T cell fraction (not recorded which). Receptor source: a human donor who was either an allogeneic HSCT recipient or a stem cell or donor lymphocyte infusion donor (not recorded which). It is not recorded whose cells these are; they may come from a transplant donor. The CDR3 runs from the conserved cysteine through the conserved F or W. The D gene is left open where the match is weak. The size entry is marked missing in some rows and otherwise reads once, few, many or a size class.

abundance | d_gene | j_gene | v_gene | CDR3aa | CDR3nt
. | . | TRBJ2-7 | TRBV3-1 | CASSLENRAYEQYF | TGTGCCAGCAGCCTCGAGAACAGGGCCTACGAGCAGTACTTC
. | . | TRBJ2-7 | TRBV12-3/TRBV12-4 | CASSGSGFSEQYF | TGTGCCAGCAGTGGATCTGGGTTTTCCGAGCAGTACTTC
many | . | TRBJ2-1 | TRBV6-4 | CASSLDRTYNEQFF | TGTGCCAGCAGTTTGGACAGAACTTACAATGAGCAGTTCTTC
few | . | TRBJ1-1 | TRBV12-3/TRBV12-4 | CASREGGRNTEAFF | TGTGCCAGCAGGGAGGGGGGCCGGAACACTGAAGCTTTCTTT
few | TRBD2 | TRBJ2-1 | TRBV7-3 | CASSYKAGNEQFF | TGTGCCAGCAGCTACAAAGCGGGGAATGAGCAGTTCTTC
. | . | TRBJ1-1 | TRBV5-6 | CASSETRRAEAFF | TGTGCCAGCAGCGAAACAAGAAGGGCTGAAGCTTTCTTT
. | . | TRBJ2-4 | TRBV12-3/TRBV12-4 | CASSPHLAPAKNIQYF | TGTGCCAGCAGTCCGCATCTAGCGCCCGCCAAAAACATTCAGTACTTC
. | TRBD2 | TRBJ2-5 | TRBV20-1 | CSAAGGGARETQYF | TGCAGTGCAGCTGGCGGGGGGGCCAGAGAGACCCAGTACTTC
. | . | TRBJ1-4 | TRBV12-3/TRBV12-4 | CASSLSGHLNEKLFF | TGTGCCAGCAGTTTATCAGGTCACCTTAATGAAAAACTGTTTTTT
. | . | TRBJ2-3 | TRBV7-9 | CASASGTDTQYF | TGTGCCAGCGCAAGCGGGACAGATACGCAGTATTTT
few | . | TRBJ1-1 | TRBV2 | CASSEEQNTEAFF | TGTGCCAGCAGTGAAGAACAGAACACTGAAGCTTTCTTT
. | TRBD1 | TRBJ2-5 | TRBV7-8 | CASSFDREQTQYF | TGTGCCAGCAGCTTCGACAGGGAGCAGACCCAGTACTTC
. | TRBD2 | TRBJ2-1 | TRBV7-9 | CASSRGLGGTYNEQFF | TGTGCCAGCAGCCGAGGTTTGGGGGGGACCTACAATGAGCAGTTCTTC
few | . | TRBJ1-4 | TRBV12-3/TRBV12-4 | CASSLGVGTANEKLFF | TGTGCCAGCAGTCTGGGGGTCGGAACCGCGAATGAAAAACTGTTTTTT
. | . | TRBJ1-5 | TRBV5-5 | CASSWSPTWGRNQPQHF | TGTGCCAGCAGCTGGTCACCCACGTGGGGTAGGAATCAGCCCCAGCATTTT
. | . | TRBJ1-1 | TRBV25-1 | CASSELRGGEAFF | TGTGCCAGCAGTGAATTAAGGGGTGGGGAAGCTTTCTTT
many | . | TRBJ2-3 | TRBV6-1 | CASSRGFTDTQYF | TGTGCCAGCAGTCGTGGGTTCACAGATACGCAGTATTTT
many | TRBD1 | TRBJ1-1 | TRBV12-3/TRBV12-4 | CASSPRQGAGTEAFF | TGTGCCAGCAGCCCGAGACAGGGGGCGGGCACTGAAGCTTTCTTT
. | . | TRBJ2-7 | TRBV5-1 | CASSLDDSYEQYF | TGCGCCAGCAGCTTGGACGACTCCTACGAGCAGTACTTC
. | TRBD2 | TRBJ2-5 | TRBV10-3 | CATRLAGETQYF | TGTGCCACCCGACTAGCTGGAGAGACCCAGTACTTC
few | TRBD2 | TRBJ2-5 | TRBV29-1 | CSVEAGGPETQYF | TGCAGCGTTGAGGCGGGGGGGCCAGAGACCCAGTACTTC
. | . | TRBJ1-2 | TRBV7-6 | CASSRTPVDYGYTF | TGTGCCAGCAGCCGTACCCCGGTGGACTATGGCTACACCTTC
. | . | TRBJ1-5 | TRBV7-2 | CASSLVPGKGQPQHF | TGTGCCAGCAGCTTAGTGCCAGGAAAGGGTCAGCCCCAGCATTTT
few | . | TRBJ1-6 | TRBV28 | CASFGTGLNSPLHF | TGTGCCAGCTTTGGGACTGGATTAAATTCACCCCTCCACTTT
. | . | TRBJ2-7 | TRBV15 | CATSRVANEQYF | TGTGCCACCAGCAGAGTCGCAAACGAGCAGTACTTC
few | TRBD1 | TRBJ2-2 | TRBV4-1 | CASSQEWTGFGELFF | TGCGCCAGCAGCCAAGAATGGACAGGGTTCGGGGAGCTGTTTTTT
few | . | TRBJ2-7 | TRBV24-1 | CATSYQREYEQYF | TGTGCCACCAGTTACCAGCGTGAGTACGAGCAGTACTTC
many | TRBD1 | TRBJ1-4 | TRBV12-3/TRBV12-4 | CASSKGQVFEKLFF | TGTGCCAGCAGTAAGGGACAGGTCTTTGAAAAACTGTTTTTT
few | . | TRBJ1-3 | TRBV9 | CASSVGSGLSGNTIYF | TGTGCCAGCAGCGTAGGTTCAGGTTTATCTGGAAACACCATATATTTT
. | . | TRBJ1-1 | TRBV15 | CATSRVGSEAFF | TGTGCCACCAGCAGAGTTGGCAGCGAAGCTTTCTTT
. | . | TRBJ1-4 | TRBV5-1 | CASSFGDSNEKLFF | TGCGCCAGCAGCTTCGGGGACTCTAATGAAAAACTGTTTTTT
. | TRBD2 | TRBJ2-3 | TRBV12-3/TRBV12-4 | CASRRSGVTTDTQYF | TGTGCCAGCAGACGGAGCGGGGTCACCACAGATACGCAGTATTTT
. | TRBD1 | TRBJ2-3 | TRBV10-3 | CAIRGQGEGQYF | TGTGCCATCAGGGGACAGGGAGAGGGGCAGTATTTT
. | . | TRBJ2-7 | TRBV5-1 | CASSLGGGHSYEQYF | TGCGCCAGCAGCTTGGGGGGGGGACATTCCTACGAGCAGTACTTC
. | . | TRBJ1-2 | TRBV21-1 | CASSPSDGGSIYGYTF | TGTGCCAGCAGCCCGAGTGATGGGGGCTCCATCTATGGCTACACCTTC
few | TRBD1 | TRBJ1-5 | TRBV20-1 | CSAPTGGASQPQHF | TGCAGTGCCCCAACAGGGGGCGCGAGTCAGCCCCAGCATTTT
. | TRBD2 | TRBJ2-3 | TRBV10-3 | CAITGSGGAGTDTQYF | TGTGCCATCACTGGGAGCGGGGGGGCCGGTACAGATACGCAGTATTTT
few | . | TRBJ1-5 | TRBV25-1 | CASSAGGTKNQPQHF | TGTGCCAGCAGTGCTGGGGGCACCAAAAATCAGCCCCAGCATTTT
. | TRBD1 | TRBJ2-2 | TRBV12-3/TRBV12-4 | CANSLGGNTGELFF | TGTGCCAACAGTTTAGGGGGCAACACCGGGGAGCTGTTTTTT
few | . | TRBJ2-3 | TRBV9 | CASSPPRLSTDTQYF | TGTGCCAGCAGCCCCCCCCGGCTCTCCACAGATACGCAGTATTTT
. | . | TRBJ2-3 | TRBV18 | CASSPWGRDTQYF | TGTGCCAGCTCACCGTGGGGGAGGGATACGCAGTATTTT
few | . | TRBJ2-1 | TRBV2 | CASSEYHPGEQFF | TGTGCCAGCAGTGAGTACCACCCTGGTGAGCAGTTCTTC
. | . | TRBJ2-6 | TRBV7-9 | CASSLTRGPKANVLTF | TGTGCCAGCAGCTTAACGCGGGGCCCAAAGGCCAACGTCCTGACTTTC
many | . | TRBJ1-5 | TRBV12-3/TRBV12-4 | CASSLRGQPQHF | TGTGCCAGCAGTTTAAGGGGTCAGCCCCAGCATTTT
. | . | TRBJ2-7 | TRBV6-5 | CASSNRWEQYF | TGTGCCAGCAGTAACAGGTGGGAGCAGTACTTC
. | TRBD2 | TRBJ2-1 | TRBV20-1 | CSARASGGAVWDEQFF | TGCAGTGCTAGAGCCAGCGGGGGGGCCGTCTGGGATGAGCAGTTCTTC
. | . | TRBJ2-5 | TRBV3-1 | CASSQEGLETQYF | TGTGCCAGCAGCCAAGAGGGACTTGAGACCCAGTACTTC
few | . | TRBJ1-6 | TRBV7-3 | CASSLTFSSSPLHF | TGTGCCAGCAGCTTAACTTTCTCGTCCTCACCCCTCCACTTT
many | TRBD1 | TRBJ1-1 | TRBV29-1 | CSVPRGQGGITEAFF | TGCAGCGTTCCTAGAGGGCAGGGGGGCATTACCGAAGCTTTCTTT
few | . | TRBJ2-7 | TRBV15 | CATSRDIARRAQEQYF | TGTGCCACCAGCAGAGATATCGCCAGAAGGGCCCAGGAGCAGTACTTC
. | TRBD1 | TRBJ1-1 | TRBV12-3/TRBV12-4 | CASSITGVRYTEAFF | TGTGCCAGCAGTATTACAGGGGTGAGGTACACTGAAGCTTTCTTT
few | TRBD2 | TRBJ2-3 | TRBV20-1 | CSASTREVTDTQYF | TGCAGTGCTAGTACGCGGGAGGTAACAGATACGCAGTATTTT
. | TRBD1 | TRBJ1-2 | TRBV9 | CASSVVGQGGYGYTF | TGTGCCAGCAGCGTAGTGGGACAGGGGGGCTATGGCTACACCTTC
many | TRBD2 | TRBJ2-7 | TRBV5-1 | CASGEEAGGNHEQYF | TGCGCCAGCGGAGAGGAGGCGGGAGGAAACCACGAGCAGTACTTC